The sequence of this TCR beta chain was determined in a study of blood T cell repertoires in COVID-19. Two consecutive negative NP/OP PCR tests, clearance, or resolved symptoms defined Cohort 3 recovery. J gave up 5 bases and V 5 bases, and 11 bases lay outside the gene matches. This CDR3 has 16 amino acids. Per the germline V gene, CDR1 is SGHAT and CDR2 is FQDESV (reference sequence). Libraries were prepared by immunoSEQ multiplex PCR; TCRdb keeps only in-frame clonotypes and omits some of them. The data show 250,000 or so clones, with under 90% seen just once and roughly 1.8% held by the top ten. The sample consisted of PBMCs or T cells enriched from blood (not recorded which). This sequence was found in a man in his 60s who had recovered from COVID-19. The gene calls are TRBV11-1 and TRBJ1-1; 10 nucleotides agree with TRBD1. CDR3 loop: CASSPGTGAVRTEAFF. For the CDR3, the DNA is TGTGCCAGCAGCCCCGGGACAGGGGCGGTGAGGACTGAAGCTTTCTTT.